This T cell receptor beta chain was observed in a study of shared clonotypes between healthy human individuals. Method: immunoSEQ multiplex PCR; TCRdb's copy keeps in-frame clones and lacks some. This table holds about 960,000 clones, approximately 80% found once. This sequence originates from a man aged 18 to 30 in good health. Sample: memory CD4+ T cells sorted from blood. As to subset: CD45RA-negative fraction.

The CDR3 nucleotides read TGCGCCAGCAGCCAAGCGGTGGCAGGGCTAGCGGGAGGCCTACGGAACTACGAGCAGTACTTC. This gives the protein CASSQAVAGLAGGLRNYEQYF. The chain couples TRBV4-1 to TRBJ2-7, with TRBD2 matching over 11 bases. Trimming cost V 1 base and J 3 bases; bases outside gene matches: 20. The CDR3 runs to 21 residues. Per the germline V gene, CDR1 is MGHRA and CDR2 is YSYEKL.